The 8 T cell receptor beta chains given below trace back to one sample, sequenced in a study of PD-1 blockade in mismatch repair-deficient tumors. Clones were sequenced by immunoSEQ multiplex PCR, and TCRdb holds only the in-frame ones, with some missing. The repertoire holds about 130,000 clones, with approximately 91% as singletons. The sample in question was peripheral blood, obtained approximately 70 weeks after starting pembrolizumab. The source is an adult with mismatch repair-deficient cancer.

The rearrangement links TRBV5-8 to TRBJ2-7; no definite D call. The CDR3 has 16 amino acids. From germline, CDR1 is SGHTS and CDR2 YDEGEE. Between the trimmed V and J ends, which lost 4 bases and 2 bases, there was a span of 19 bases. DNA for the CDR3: TGTGCCAGCAGCATCCGCCGGGCAGACCAAACCTACGAGCAGTACTTC. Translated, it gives CASSIRRADQTYEQYF.

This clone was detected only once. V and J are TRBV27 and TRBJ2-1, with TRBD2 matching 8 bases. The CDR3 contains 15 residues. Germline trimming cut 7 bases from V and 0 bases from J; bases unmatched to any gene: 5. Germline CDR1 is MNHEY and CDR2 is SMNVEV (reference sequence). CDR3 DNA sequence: TGTGCCAGCACCTTAAGCGGGAGCTCCTACAATGAGCAGTTCTTC. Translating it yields CASTLSGSSYNEQFF.

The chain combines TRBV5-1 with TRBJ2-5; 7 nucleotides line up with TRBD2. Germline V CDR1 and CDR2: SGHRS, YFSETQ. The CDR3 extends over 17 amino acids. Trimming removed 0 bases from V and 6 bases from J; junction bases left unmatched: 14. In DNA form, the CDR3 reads TGCGCCAGCAGCTTGGGGCTTGCGGGGAGGGTCGTGCAGACCCAGTACTTC. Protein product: CASSLGLAGRVVQTQYF.

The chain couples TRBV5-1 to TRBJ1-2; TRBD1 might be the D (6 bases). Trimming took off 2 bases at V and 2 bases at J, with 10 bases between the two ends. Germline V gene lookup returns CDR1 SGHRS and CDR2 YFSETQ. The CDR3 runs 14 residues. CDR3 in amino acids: CASSFGTTNYGYTF. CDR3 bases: TGCGCCAGCAGCTTCGGGACAACGAACTATGGCTACACCTTC.

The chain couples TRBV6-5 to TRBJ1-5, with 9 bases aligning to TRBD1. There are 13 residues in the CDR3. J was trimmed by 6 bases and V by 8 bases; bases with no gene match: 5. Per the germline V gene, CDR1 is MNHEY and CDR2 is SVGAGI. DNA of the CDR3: TGTGCCAGCTCACAGGGGGCTGGTCAGCCCCAGCATTTT. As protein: CASSQGAGQPQHF.

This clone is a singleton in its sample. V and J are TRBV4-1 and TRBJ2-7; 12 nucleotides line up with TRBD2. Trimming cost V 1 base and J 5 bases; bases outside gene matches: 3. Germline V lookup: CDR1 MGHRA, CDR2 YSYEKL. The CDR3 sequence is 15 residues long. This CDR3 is CASSQAGLAGDEQYF. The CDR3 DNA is TGCGCCAGCAGCCAAGCGGGACTAGCGGGCGACGAGCAGTACTTC.

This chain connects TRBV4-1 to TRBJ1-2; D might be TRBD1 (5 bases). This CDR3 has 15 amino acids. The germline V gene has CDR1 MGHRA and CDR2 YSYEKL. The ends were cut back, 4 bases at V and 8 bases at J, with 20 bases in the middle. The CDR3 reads CASSLKSGLRGGYTF. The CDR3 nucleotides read TGCGCCAGCAGCCTAAAATCAGGGCTCCGGGGAGGCTACACCTTC.

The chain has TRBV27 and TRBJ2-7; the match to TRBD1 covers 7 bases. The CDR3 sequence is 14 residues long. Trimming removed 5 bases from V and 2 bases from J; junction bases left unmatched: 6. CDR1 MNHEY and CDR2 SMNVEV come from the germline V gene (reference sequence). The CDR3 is CASSPGQVTYEQYF. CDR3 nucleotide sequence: TGTGCCAGCAGTCCCGGACAGGTTACCTACGAGCAGTACTTC.